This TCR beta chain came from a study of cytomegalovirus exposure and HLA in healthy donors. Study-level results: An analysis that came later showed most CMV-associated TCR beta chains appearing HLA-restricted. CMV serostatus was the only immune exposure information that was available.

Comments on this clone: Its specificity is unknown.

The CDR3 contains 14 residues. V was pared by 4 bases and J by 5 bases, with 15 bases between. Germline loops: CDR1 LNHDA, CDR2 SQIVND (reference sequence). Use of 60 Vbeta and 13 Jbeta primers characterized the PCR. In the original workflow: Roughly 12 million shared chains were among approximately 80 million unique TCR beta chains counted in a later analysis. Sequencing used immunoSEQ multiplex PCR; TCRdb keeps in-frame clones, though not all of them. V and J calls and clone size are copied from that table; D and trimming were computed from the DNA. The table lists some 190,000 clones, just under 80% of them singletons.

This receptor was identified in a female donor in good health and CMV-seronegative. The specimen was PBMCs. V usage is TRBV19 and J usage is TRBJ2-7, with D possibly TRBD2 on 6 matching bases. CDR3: CASSRKWGGDEQYF. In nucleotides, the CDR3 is TGTGCCAGTAGTAGAAAATGGGGCGGGGACGAGCAGTACTTC. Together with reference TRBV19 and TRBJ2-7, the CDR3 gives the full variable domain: DGGITQSPKYLFRKEGQNVTLSCEQNLNHDAMYWYRQDPGQGLRLIYYSQIVNDFQKGDIAEGYSVSREKKESFPLTVTSAQKNPTAFYLCASSRKWGGDEQYFGPGTRLTVT.